The entry below describes one T cell receptor beta chain. The data were taken from a study of blood T cell repertoires in COVID-19. Method: immunoSEQ multiplex PCR; TCRdb's copy keeps in-frame clones and lacks some. Counted here are some 150,000 clones, 84% occurring once; the ten biggest clones make up approximately 5.8%. From germline, CDR1 is SNHLY and CDR2 FYNNEI. V shed 6 bases, J shed 10 bases, and the junction held 8 bases outside the gene matches. CDR3 length: 14 amino acids. V usage is TRBV2 and J usage is TRBJ2-1; TRBD2 agrees at 11 bases. The sample was peripheral blood. This TCR derives from a human donor in a cohort sampled during active COVID-19. The CDR3 nucleotides are TGTGCCAGCAGAGGTAGCGGGGGGGCAGGCGAGCAGTTCTTC. This translates into CASRGSGGAGEQFF. The full variable domain, in which reference TRBV2 and TRBJ2-1 provide the parts outside the CDR3, is EPEVTQTPSHQVTQMGQEVILRCVPISNHLYFYWYRQILGQKVEFLVSFYNNEISEKSEIFDDQFSVERPDGSNFTLKIRSTKLEDSAMYFCASRGSGGAGEQFFGPGTRLTVL.